This T cell receptor (beta chain) was found in a study of T-cell reconstitution after alpha-beta-depleted transplantation in children. A library of TCRbeta sequences, prepared with unique molecular identifiers, was generated. MiXCR was run by TCRdb on the PCR reads, yielding one entry per CDR3 protein. The repertoire holds more than 400,000 distinct CDR3 sequences, with around 46% as singletons. The receptor was derived from a girl aged 2 to 10 with aplastic anemia, due to receive a stem cell transplant. Here the sequenced sample was PBMCs, taken before TCRalphabeta/CD19-depleted stem cell transplant.

The CDR3 region has the DNA TGTGCCATCAGTGCACCCGGGACGGGCACAGATACGCAGTATTTT. Amino acids: CAISAPGTGTDTQYF. V is TRBV10-3 and J is TRBJ2-3; D may match TRBD1 or TRBD2 (5 bases each). The CDR3 is made up of 15 amino acids. Trimming took 4 bases from V and 1 from J, leaving 12 bases between them. Germline V lookup: CDR1 ENHRY, CDR2 SYGVKD.